The clone carrying this T cell receptor beta chain was found many times. Its antigen remains unidentified. Unmatched junction bases numbered 3, after V lost 0 bases and J lost 4 bases. The germline gives CDR1 SGHVS, CDR2 FQNEAQ. The CDR3 spans 15 residues. The data are from a study of T cell repertoires in cytomegalovirus infection. The wider study: It was the public TCR beta signatures that indicated both CMV infection and matching HLA type.

TCRdb re-called the reads with MiXCR, one entry per CDR3 protein. The data show tens of thousands of distinct CDR3 sequences, 20% to 30% seen once. The receptor comes from a human donor in good health (CMV status not recorded). Some clones in this sample may be carry-over from other donors' samples. The V gene is TRBV7-8, the J gene TRBJ1-1, with 9 bases matching TRBD1. This material consisted of CD8+ T cells from cultured PBMCs, taken from culture after CMV antigen stimulation. The chain's CDR3 is CASSLADRGSTEAFF. CDR3 nucleotides: TGTGCCAGCAGCTTAGCGGACAGGGGTAGCACTGAAGCTTTCTTT.